Listed here is a single T cell receptor (beta chain). The entry originates in a study of blood T cell repertoires in COVID-19. Study background: Acute and convalescent COVID-19 specimens originated in the United States, Italy and Spain.

TCRdb's copy holds only in-frame clones and misses some; the assay was immunoSEQ multiplex PCR. In the table there are under 150,000 clones, around 73% of which are singletons. This CDR3 region has 11 residues. V was pared by 5 bases and J by 8 bases, with 10 bases between. Germline V gene lookup returns CDR1 SGHRS and CDR2 YFSETQ. The specimen was peripheral blood. The chain links TRBV5-1 to TRBJ1-1, with D unresolved. The receptor was derived from a woman aged 45-65 years with active or convalescent COVID-19. CDR3 sequence: CASRSAVEAFF. The CDR3 bases are TGCGCCAGCAGGAGCGCAGTGGAAGCTTTCTTT.